These 28 T cell receptor beta chains came from one sample sequenced in a study of spatial heterogeneity in lung cancer. TCRdb reprocessed the 5' RACE reads via MiXCR and lists one record per CDR3 protein. Of roughly 60,000 distinct CDR3 sequences listed, around 8.4% are singletons. Time point in this sample: sample taken at primary tumor resection. Tumor, nontumor lung or frozen PBMC supplied whole RNA that was sequenced unsorted. The sequenced sample was PBMCs, obtained at surgery. The receptors derive from a female donor with early-stage non-small cell lung cancer.

This clonotype was counted at least ten times. V usage is TRBV3-1 and J usage is TRBJ1-1; D unresolved. The germline CDR1 and CDR2 sequences are LGHDT and YNNKEL (reference sequence). V shed 4 bases and J shed 5 bases, with 11 bases lying between them. This CDR3 has 13 residues. The CDR3 DNA reads TGTGCCAGCAGCCCCCGACATGCTACTGAAGCTTTCTTT. It is translated as CASSPRHATEAFF.

By proportion, this clonotype is medium-sized. The chain recombines TRBV5-5 with TRBJ1-6, with D unclear. V was pared by 2 bases and J by 2 bases, with 11 bases between. In germline, CDR1 is SGHKS, CDR2 YYEKEE (reference sequence). CDR3 length: 16 residues. The CDR3 DNA reads TGTGCCAGCAGCTTTGCATGGGATACCTATAATTCACCCCTCCACTTT. Residues: CASSFAWDTYNSPLHF.

The CDR3 loop is CASNLGTGSLYNEQFF. In DNA form, the CDR3 reads TGTGCCAGCAACCTAGGGACAGGGAGTCTCTACAATGAGCAGTTCTTC. The rearrangement uses TRBV7-2 and TRBJ2-1; 9 bases match TRBD1. Germline CDR1 SGHTA, CDR2 FQGNSA. The CDR3 loop spans 16 amino acids. Trimming took 7 bases from V and 3 from J; bases not matched to a gene: 10. Supplemented by reference TRBV7-2 and TRBJ2-1, the full variable domain reads GAGVSQSPSNKVTEKGKDVELRCDPISGHTALYWYRQSLGQGLEFLIYFQGNSAPDKSGLPSDRFSAERTGGSVSTLTIQRTQQEDSAVYLCASNLGTGSLYNEQFFGPGTRLTVL.

In this sample, this clonotype turned up a few times. J is TRBJ1-1 and V is TRBV12-3 or TRBV12-4; TRBD1 agrees at 11 bases. V was clipped by 2 bases and J by 4 bases; unmatched bases: 6. This CDR3 comprises 16 residues. The CDR3, as DNA: TGTGCCAGCAGTTTACCAACCGGGACAGGGGGCACTGAAGCTTTCTTT. It specifies CASSLPTGTGGTEAFF.

The V gene is TRBV10-3, the J gene TRBJ2-3; tentatively, D is TRBD2 (6 bases). Germline V gives CDR1 ENHRY, CDR2 SYGVKD. The CDR3 sequence is 16 residues long. V was shortened by 0 bases and J by 3 bases, with 13 bases between the two germline ends. CDR3 sequence (DNA): TGTGCCATCAGTGAGTCGCCGGGAGTAGGGACAGATACGCAGTATTTT. Translating gives CAISESPGVGTDTQYF.

In its sample, this clonotype ranks as medium-sized (0.01 to 0.1%). The rearrangement links TRBV20-1 to TRBJ2-7; 13 nucleotides line up with TRBD2. Germline CDR1 DFQATT, CDR2 SNEGSKA (reference sequence). This CDR3 spans 16 amino acids. V dropped 5 bases and J dropped 4; count of bases not matched to a gene: 11. This CDR3 reads CSAAGLAGVPPYEQYF. The CDR3 nucleotides are TGCAGTGCTGCCGGACTAGCGGGAGTACCCCCTTACGAGCAGTACTTC.

The chain combines TRBV2 with TRBJ1-1, with 7 bases matching TRBD1. The CDR3 covers 15 residues. The V segment lost 4 bases and the J segment 1 base; nucleotides outside the gene matches: 6. Germline CDR1 reads SNHLY; CDR2 reads FYNNEI. The CDR3 is CASSVEGASNTEAFF. DNA for the CDR3: TGTGCCAGCAGTGTCGAGGGGGCGTCGAACACTGAAGCTTTCTTT.

This clonotype came up a few times. This chain links TRBV5-1 with TRBJ1-4; a weak D match, TRBD1 (6 bases). V lost 2 bases, J lost 8 bases, and 10 bases lay in between. Per the germline V gene, CDR1 is SGHRS and CDR2 is YFSETQ. The CDR3 spans 13 residues. The CDR3 DNA is TGCGCCAGCAGCTTACAGGGCGGCGAAAAACTGTTTTTT. It specifies CASSLQGGEKLFF.

This sequence joins TRBV6-5 and TRBJ2-4; 7 bases map to TRBD2. Germline loops: CDR1 MNHEY, CDR2 SVGAGI. Trimming removed 3 bases from V and 10 bases from J; junction bases left unmatched: 9. The CDR3 is 14 amino acids. The CDR3 nucleotides read TGTGCCAGCAGTTATGGGGAGGGGAATAGTATTCAGTACTTC. Translating it yields CASSYGEGNSIQYF.

This clonotype was observed at least ten times. V is TRBV24-1 and J is TRBJ2-1, with D maybe TRBD2 (5 bases). Deletions cut 2 bases from V and 2 bases from J, with 15 bases between. The CDR3 runs 17 residues. Germline V CDR1 and CDR2: KGHDR, SFDVKD. This CDR3 reads CATSDSGVTGPYNEQFF. Written as DNA, the CDR3 is TGTGCCACCAGTGATTCCGGGGTCACGGGCCCCTACAATGAGCAGTTCTTC.

This clonotype was seen repeatedly, ten times or more. V gene TRBV21-1 combines with J gene TRBJ1-1; the table's D call of TRBD1 was not tested on the DNA. TRBV21-1 is annotated as a pseudogene. This CDR3 region has 18 residues. The CDR3 nucleotides read TGTGCCAGCAGCAAAGAGGAGGGGACAGGGACAAAACACACTGAAGCTTTCTTT. Its protein is CASSKEEGTGTKHTEAFF.

In its sample, this clonotype was seen a few times. The chain joins TRBV19 to TRBJ2-5; 7 bases align to TRBD1. Trimming cost V 7 bases and J 2 bases; bases outside gene matches: 1. Germline values: CDR1 LNHDA, CDR2 SQIVND (reference sequence). This CDR3 has 12 amino acids. The CDR3 DNA follows: TGTGCCAGTAAGGGACAGCAAGAGACCCAGTACTTC. Translation gives CASKGQQETQYF. Complete variable domain (other parts from reference TRBV19 and TRBJ2-5): DGGITQSPKYLFRKEGQNVTLSCEQNLNHDAMYWYRQDPGQGLRLIYYSQIVNDFQKGDIAEGYSVSREKKESFPLTVTSAQKNPTAFYLCASKGQQETQYFGPGTRLLVL.

The J gene is TRBJ2-1, the V gene TRBV6-5; D perhaps matches TRBD1 (6 bases). CDR1 and CDR2 (germline): MNHEY, SVGAGI. Trimming cost V 0 bases and J 10 bases, with 19 bases left between them. The CDR3 covers 16 residues. The DNA of the CDR3 is TGTGCCAGCAGTTACTCAACAGGGTCTATCTCGGGGGAGCAGTTCTTC. It is translated as CASSYSTGSISGEQFF.

This clonotype turned up a few times. A read error may account for a junction end that differs from germline. The rearrangement joins TRBV7-7 to TRBJ1-3; possible D gene TRBD1, 5 bases. This CDR3 has 15 residues. Looked up from germline, CDR1 is SSHAT and CDR2 is FNYEAQ (reference sequence). DNA of the CDR3: TGTGCTAGCAGCCTACAGGCCGACTCTGGAAACACCATATATTTT. The encoded protein is CASSLQADSGNTIYF.

The V call is TRBV5-4, the J call TRBJ2-5, with TRBD1 matching 11 bases. The CDR3 is 17 amino acids. Germline-derived CDR1 and CDR2 are SGHNT and YYREEE (reference sequence). The V segment lost 5 bases and the J segment 5 bases; nucleotides outside the gene matches: 14. DNA of the CDR3: TGTGCCAGCAGTAAAGATCTCGGACAGGGGGCGCGGGAGACCCAGTACTTC. It encodes CASSKDLGQGARETQYF.

The CDR3 nucleotides are TGCAGTGCTAGTTTAGGGACTAGCGGTGGAGATACGCAGTATTTT. Residues: CSASLGTSGGDTQYF. The J gene is TRBJ2-3, the V gene TRBV20-1; 11 bases map to TRBD2. The CDR3 has 15 residues. Germline V gene lookup returns CDR1 DFQATT and CDR2 SNEGSKA (reference sequence). The trim removed 3 bases at V and 5 bases at J, leaving 7 bases unmatched.

The chain carries TRBV6-1 and TRBJ1-1; perhaps TRBD1 as D (6 bases). Germline CDR1 MNHNS, CDR2 SASEGT. This CDR3 has 15 amino acids. V was clipped by 3 bases and J by 1 base, with 12 bases between them. The CDR3 protein is CASSDKGQRNTEAFF. As DNA, the CDR3 is TGTGCCAGCAGTGATAAAGGACAGAGGAACACTGAAGCTTTCTTT.

This clonotype was recorded at least ten times. The chain uses TRBV7-2 and TRBJ2-1, with TRBD2 as a possible D gene (6 bases). This CDR3 is 15 amino acids long. Germline CDR1 SGHTA, CDR2 FQGNSA. V was trimmed by 1 base and J by 9 bases, leaving 16 bases between them. For the CDR3, the DNA is TGTGCCAGCAGCTTAGAGGTCGGGAGAGGGGTTGAGCAGTTCTTC. It specifies CASSLEVGRGVEQFF.

Many counts were recorded for this clonotype. The gene calls are TRBV6-2 or TRBV6-3 and TRBJ1-6; the D is unclear. This CDR3 has 14 residues. Trimming pared 0 bases from V and 7 bases from J, leaving 7 bases between. The germline CDR1 and CDR2 sequences are MNHEY and SVGEGT. CDR3 in DNA: TGTGCCAGCAGTTACTCGAGCGGGAATTCACCCCTCCACTTT. Protein: CASSYSSGNSPLHF.

The chain recombines TRBV5-4 with TRBJ2-1; tentatively, D is TRBD1 (5 bases). The CDR3 extends over 16 amino acids. V was trimmed by 4 bases and J by 4 bases, leaving 18 bases between them. Per germline, CDR1 SGHNT and CDR2 YYREEE (reference sequence). CDR3 DNA: TGTGCCAGCAGCCCCCCTATTGGGGCAGTGTACAATGAGCAGTTCTTC. Translation: CASSPPIGAVYNEQFF. The variable domain in full, completed from reference TRBV5-4 and TRBJ2-1, reads ETGVTQSPTHLIKTRGQQVTLRCSSQSGHNTVSWYQQALGQGPQFIFQYYREEENGRGNFPPRFSGLQFPNYSSELNVNALELDDSALYLCASSPPIGAVYNEQFFGPGTRLTVL.

The chain couples TRBV20-1 to TRBJ2-1, with 9 nucleotides matching TRBD2. With V trimmed by 6 bases and J by 1 base, 4 bases remained unmatched. The CDR3 totals 14 residues. CDR1 is DFQATT and CDR2 is SNEGSKA in the germline V gene (reference sequence). For the CDR3, the DNA is TGCAGTGCCGAAGCGGGAGGATCCTACAATGAGCAGTTCTTC. Protein product: CSAEAGGSYNEQFF.

This clonotype was seen repeatedly, ten times or more. The V call is TRBV29-1, the J call TRBJ2-7; no clear D. V lost 4 bases to trimming and J lost 0 bases, with 7 bases between them. This CDR3 region has 12 residues. CDR1 SQVTM and CDR2 ANQGSEA come from the germline V gene. The CDR3 spells CSVAHNSYEQYF. DNA for the CDR3: TGCAGCGTTGCACATAACTCCTACGAGCAGTACTTC.

The V call is TRBV3-1, the J call TRBJ2-4, with a tentative D call TRBD2 (6 bases). The CDR3 extends over 13 amino acids. V shed 4 bases and J shed 14 bases, with 18 bases lying between them. CDR1 and CDR2 (germline): LGHDT, YNNKEL (reference sequence). This CDR3 reads CASSRGDSSSKYF. CDR3 sequence (DNA): TGTGCCAGCAGCCGGGGGGACTCCAGCTCTAAGTACTTC.

A few counts support this clonotype. This rearrangement joins TRBV20-1 to TRBJ1-5; no definite D call. With 2 bases removed from V and 2 bases from J, the gap between germline ends came to 4 bases. The CDR3 has 12 residues. CDR1 DFQATT and CDR2 SNEGSKA come from the germline V gene (reference sequence). For the CDR3, the DNA is TGCAGTGCTAGACTACGCAATCAGCCCCAGCATTTT. Amino acids: CSARLRNQPQHF.

This chain joins TRBV30 and TRBJ1-1; D is ambiguous. The CDR3 totals 12 residues. V shed 3 bases and J shed 7 bases, with 12 bases lying between them. Germline-derived CDR1 and CDR2 are GTSNPN and SVGIG (reference sequence). The DNA for the CDR3 is TGTGCCTGGAGCCCGACGGGAGATGAAGCTTTCTTT. Translated, it gives CAWSPTGDEAFF. Full variable domain (outside the CDR3, taken from reference TRBV30 and TRBJ1-1): SQTIHQWPATLVQPVGSPLSLECTVEGTSNPNLYWYRQAAGRGLQLLFYSVGIGQISSEVPQNLSASRPQDRQFILSSKKLLLSDSGFYLCAWSPTGDEAFFGQGTRLTVV.

This clonotype was observed a handful of times. The chain combines TRBV5-1 with TRBJ2-7; D not resolved. The CDR3 runs 14 residues. Germline V gene sequence: CDR1 SGHRS, CDR2 YFSETQ. The germline V and J ends were trimmed by 5 bases and 2 bases, with 14 bases remaining between them. CDR3 amino acids: CASRPLLGTYEQYF. For the CDR3, the DNA is TGCGCCAGCAGACCACTCCTCGGCACCTACGAGCAGTACTTC. The full variable domain, with the rest looked up from reference TRBV5-1 and TRBJ2-7, is KAGVTQTPRYLIKTRGQQVTLSCSPISGHRSVSWYQQTPGQGLQFLFEYFSETQRNKGNFPGRFSGRQFSNSRSEMNVSTLELGDSALYLCASRPLLGTYEQYFGPGTRLTVT.

To note about this clonotype: Given a much more abundant clone one base away, this may be a read error. The chain recombines TRBV13 with TRBJ2-3; D possibly matches TRBD1 or TRBD2 (7 bases each). This CDR3 is built from 15 residues. Germline loops: CDR1 PRHDT, CDR2 FYEKMQ (reference sequence). Trimming removed 5 bases at V and 3 bases at J, with 15 bases between. CDR3 loop: CASSLRGRETDTQYF. DNA for the CDR3: TGTGCCAGCAGCCTCAGGGGGAGGGAGACAGATACGCAGTATTTT.

This clonotype was recorded a few times. The chain employs TRBV5-4 and TRBJ1-1; D perhaps matches TRBD1 (5 bases). This CDR3 comprises 14 residues. Per germline, CDR1 SGHNT and CDR2 YYREEE (reference sequence). V was pared by 1 base and J by 5 bases, with 12 bases between. As DNA, the CDR3 is TGTGCCAGCAGCTTGCCCCCCCGACAGACTGAAGCTTTCTTT. Its translation is CASSLPPRQTEAFF. The full variable domain, completed using reference TRBV5-4 and TRBJ1-1, is ETGVTQSPTHLIKTRGQQVTLRCSSQSGHNTVSWYQQALGQGPQFIFQYYREEENGRGNFPPRFSGLQFPNYSSELNVNALELDDSALYLCASSLPPRQTEAFFGQGTRLTVV.